The rows below give T cell receptor beta chains drawn from one sample of a study of technical replicates of blood from a handful of donors. TCRdb keeps only in-frame clones here, not all; method: immunoSEQ multiplex PCR. The data show some 69,000 clones, over 75% seen once. The sequenced sample consisted of PBMCs. The receptor set was obtained from a human donor in good health. Some clones in this sample may be carry-over from other donors' samples. CDR3s leave out the opening cysteine and the closing phenylalanine or tryptophan. D genes are given only for firm matches.

d_gene	j_gene	v_gene	CDR3aa
-	TRBJ2-3	TRBV11-2	ASSSTLMGTDTQY
TRBD1	TRBJ1-5	TRBV7-8	ASSEGTGVGNQPQH
TRBD1	TRBJ2-1	TRBV5-6	ASKRGRGTYEQF
TRBD1	TRBJ2-7	TRBV4-2	ASSQQGQGAYEQY
TRBD1	TRBJ2-3	TRBV7-9	ASSYRTGTDTQY
TRBD2	TRBJ2-7	TRBV5-1	ASSLTSGGPYEQY
-	TRBJ1-4	TRBV19	ASSFLGQSEKLF
TRBD2	TRBJ2-5	TRBV7-3	ASSLRLAVQETQY
-	TRBJ2-2	TRBV9	ASSASLGSGGRELF
-	TRBJ2-2	TRBV9	ASSVATNTGELF
TRBD1	TRBJ2-3	TRBV9	ASSVGQGPSDTQY
-	TRBJ1-1	TRBV6-1	ASTHDEGTEAF
-	TRBJ1-1	TRBV29-1	SGTQESGTEAF
-	TRBJ2-7	TRBV10-3	AISGRGADYEQY
TRBD1	TRBJ1-2	TRBV2	ASRGTGDYGYT
TRBD1	TRBJ1-2	TRBV6-1	ASSGSGTGERYGYT
-	TRBJ1-4	TRBV28	ASGPTGPLREKLF
-	TRBJ1-2	TRBV4-3	ASSQDWGSPNYGHT
TRBD1	TRBJ1-3	TRBV5-3	ARSQQGVLGNTIY
-	TRBJ2-6	TRBV4-1	ASSQERRVSGANVLT
-	TRBJ1-2	TRBV18	ASSPDGELGGYT
TRBD1	TRBJ1-4	TRBV7-2	ASSPRGTTNEKLF
-	TRBJ1-2	TRBV14	ASSQDFTDYGYT
-	TRBJ1-1	TRBV2	ASSRRDKTNTEAF
-	TRBJ2-1	TRBV10-2	ASGRGGLNNEQF
TRBD1	TRBJ1-4	TRBV10-3	AISRQGDNEKLF
-	TRBJ2-7	TRBV10-3	AISGGGLDLESEQY
TRBD2	TRBJ2-7	TRBV7-8	ASSHGLAGAYEQY
TRBD2	TRBJ2-3	TRBV27	ATTLAGGFTDTQY
-	TRBJ1-5	TRBV27	ASSSLAGSSNQPQH
-	TRBJ1-2	TRBV6-6	ASRTEMPRGYGYT
-	TRBJ1-6	TRBV5-8	ASSLFDIGGRSSPLH
-	TRBJ2-5	TRBV18	ASSPGTQETQY
-	TRBJ1-5	TRBV6-1	ASSEAPQAYQPQH
TRBD2	TRBJ2-3	TRBV5-1	ASKLSGSSDTQY
-	TRBJ1-1	TRBV5-4	ASGEMSTAMNTEAF
-	TRBJ2-7	TRBV27	ASSFESSYEQY
-	TRBJ1-1	TRBV5-4	ASSFKGADTEAF
-	TRBJ1-5	TRBV21-1	ASSPGHRGQNSNQPQH
TRBD1	TRBJ1-1	TRBV4-1	ASSPTGGTEAF
-	TRBJ1-4	TRBV25-1	ARPTEGRVVF